This T cell receptor beta chain is from a study of shared clonotypes between healthy human individuals. Trimming removed 3 bases from V and 0 bases from J; junction bases left unmatched: 9. The CDR3 loop spans 18 amino acids. Germline V lookup: CDR1 PRHDT, CDR2 FYEKMQ (reference sequence). Clones were read by immunoSEQ multiplex PCR, and TCRdb kept only the in-frame ones, dropping some. Of under 2,000,000 clones listed, about 94% are singletons. CD45RO-negative cells were positively selected for CCR7, leaving out terminally differentiated effector memory CD45RA+ cells. The V and J genes are TRBV13 and TRBJ2-7, with 12 bases fitting TRBD2. This receptor was obtained from a man between 18 and 35 years old in good health. The specimen sequenced was naive CD8+ T cells sorted from blood. The CDR3, as DNA: TGTGCCAGCAGCTTCAACGGACTAGCGGGACCCTCCTCCTACGAGCAGTACTTC. Amino acid sequence: CASSFNGLAGPSSYEQYF. The variable domain in full, completed from reference TRBV13 and TRBJ2-7, reads AAGVIQSPRHLIKEKRETATLKCYPIPRHDTVYWYQQGPGQDPQFLISFYEKMQSDKGSIPDRFSAQQFSDYHSELNMSSLELGDSALYFCASSFNGLAGPSSYEQYFGPGTRLTVT.